These 8 T cell receptor beta chains share one sample of origin, sequenced in a study of blood T cell repertoires in COVID-19. TCRdb's copy holds only in-frame clones and misses some; the assay was immunoSEQ multiplex PCR. The sample holds 400,000 to 450,000 clones, about 89% seen once. The sample taken for sequencing was peripheral blood. The source of these receptors is a woman in her 40s with COVID-19, enrolled during active disease.

The chain has TRBV7-2 and TRBJ2-2; the match to TRBD1 covers 9 bases. The CDR3 spans 16 residues. Trimming took 4 bases from V and 5 from J; bases not matched to a gene: 8. CDR1 is SGHTA, CDR2 FQGNSA, per germline. The chain's CDR3 is CASSSNRGRITGELFF. The CDR3 DNA follows: TGTGCCAGCAGCTCCAACAGGGGGCGCATTACCGGGGAGCTGTTTTTT.

The chain has TRBV20-1 and TRBJ1-2; TRBD1 might be the D (5 bases). The germline CDR1 and CDR2 sequences are DFQATT and SNEGSKA (reference sequence). This CDR3 is 9 amino acids long. The CDR3 spells CRTAPGYTF. The CDR3 DNA sequence: TGCAGGACAGCCCCAGGCTACACCTTC.

The chain recombines TRBV19 with TRBJ1-5; 8 bases align to TRBD1. The CDR3 has 18 amino acids. Germline lookup yields CDR1 LNHDA and CDR2 SQIVND (reference sequence). The V gene end was trimmed by 5 bases and the J gene end by 6 bases; junction bases not matched to a gene: 18. CDR3 sequence reads: CASSSSKRQGASSQPQHF. In DNA form, the CDR3 reads TGTGCCAGTAGTTCCTCAAAAAGGCAGGGGGCCTCTTCTCAGCCCCAGCATTTT.

This clone has a count of ten or more. V gene TRBV6-4 combines with J gene TRBJ2-3, with a possible D match to TRBD2 (6 bases). The CDR3 covers 13 residues. V was trimmed by 6 bases and J by 1 base, leaving 8 bases between them. CDR1 and CDR2 (germline): MRHNA, SNTAGT. The CDR3 here is CASSERGTDTQYF. The CDR3 region has the DNA TGTGCCAGCAGCGAGCGGGGCACAGATACGCAGTATTTT.

This chain joins TRBV2 and TRBJ2-7; 14 nucleotides align to TRBD2. The CDR3 totals 16 residues. The V gene end was trimmed by 5 bases and the J gene end by 6 bases; junction bases not matched to a gene: 9. Looked up from germline, CDR1 is SNHLY and CDR2 is FYNNEI. The CDR3 loop is CASSSRTSGGLGEQYF. CDR3 DNA sequence: TGTGCCAGCAGTAGTCGGACTAGCGGGGGGCTGGGCGAGCAGTACTTC.

This chain uses TRBV25-1 with TRBJ1-2, with 8 bases fitting TRBD1. CDR3 length: 17 amino acids. CDR1 and CDR2 from the germline V gene are MGHDK and SYGVNS. V trimming: 1 base; J trimming: 5 bases; junction bases outside the gene matches: 12. CDR3 amino acids: CASSESGQGLSAYGYTF. The CDR3 DNA is TGTGCCAGCAGTGAATCAGGACAGGGTTTGTCGGCTTATGGCTACACCTTC.

Note on this clone: The same CDR3 also results from other DNA sequences found in this sample. The chain links TRBV6-6 to TRBJ1-2, with 10 bases matching TRBD1. With 2 bases clipped from V and 7 bases from J, the junction kept 1 base outside the gene matches. The CDR3 is 13 residues long. Germline CDR1 MNHNY, CDR2 SVGAGI (reference sequence). The CDR3 nucleotides are TGTGCCAGCAGTTACGGGACAGGGGTTGGCTACACCTTC. It encodes CASSYGTGVGYTF.

V gene TRBV7-2 combines with J gene TRBJ1-5; D is uncertain. Germline assignment: CDR1 SGHTA and CDR2 FQGNSA. V lost 0 bases to trimming and J lost 10 bases, with 7 bases between them. This CDR3 is 12 amino acids long. The CDR3 reads CASSLALGPQHF. The CDR3 bases are TGTGCCAGCAGCTTAGCACTAGGCCCCCAGCATTTT.